This T cell receptor (beta chain) was profiled in a study of T cells in Graves' hyperthyroidism and ophthalmopathy. Findings of the study overall: Most expanded thyroid clonotypes above 0.001 recurred in blood. Using 13 V-J features, a model discriminated ophthalmopathy from stable hyperthyroidism.

Graves' hyperthyroidism is called stable when ophthalmopathy does not progress within 18 months. Hyperthyroidism in the patients, aged 18 to 65, was newly diagnosed and under 2 months in duration. Ten or more counts support this clonotype. Its antigen is undetermined. TCR beta CDR3 region amplification was performed from RNA transcripts. TCR CDR3 underwent first-round RT-PCR with the HTBI primer set. A single record per CDR3 protein comes from TCRdb applying MiXCR to the multiplex PCR reads. The sample lists about 560,000 distinct CDR3 sequences, around 45% occurring once. The source of this sequence is a woman aged 18-29 years with Graves' hyperthyroidism. Material for sequencing was peripheral blood or thyroid tissue (not recorded which).

DNA of the CDR3: TGTGCTAAAGCATCCCGGGATGGAGACTCCTACGAGCAGTACTTC. Residues: CAKASRDGDSYEQYF. This chain links TRBV2 with TRBJ2-7; possibly TRBD2 for D (5 bases). Germline V gene sequence: CDR1 SNHLY, CDR2 FYNNEI. The CDR3 totals 15 residues. The whole variable domain, filled in from reference TRBV2 and TRBJ2-7, reads EPEVTQTPSHQVTQMGQEVILRCVPISNHLYFYWYRQILGQKVEFLVSFYNNEISEKSEIFDDQFSVERPDGSNFTLKIRSTKLEDSAMYFCAKASRDGDSYEQYFGPGTRLTVT.